The TCR beta chain under discussion was sequenced for a study of T cells in Graves' hyperthyroidism and ophthalmopathy. The wider study: Peripheral blood was secured at the point of initial diagnosis, before any treatment. Findings and limits, study-wide: Blood samples included most of the expanded thyroid clonotypes exceeding 0.001. Prediction of ophthalmopathy progression came a median around 7.1 months pre-onset.

The investigators amplified TCR beta CDR3 regions from RNA transcripts. HTBI primers drove first-round RT-PCR of the TCR CDR3. One entry per CDR3 protein results from TCRdb running MiXCR on the multiplex PCR reads. This table holds 450,000 to 650,000 distinct CDR3 sequences, less than 25% found once. CDR3 length equals 14 residues. Losses at the gene ends were 8 bases for V and 4 bases for J; bases not matched to a gene: 12. The germline V gene encodes CDR1 SQVTM and CDR2 ANQGSEA. Notes on this clonotype: Its specificity is unknown.

The V and J genes are TRBV29-1 and TRBJ2-7; the match to TRBD1 covers 9 bases. The sample consisted of blood. The TCR sequence derives from a man younger than 35 with Graves' hyperthyroidism. CDR3 sequence reads: CSTSGGTGKYEQYF. In DNA form, the CDR3 reads TGCAGCACCTCCGGGGGGACAGGGAAATACGAGCAGTACTTC.